This record concerns one T cell receptor beta chain sequence. Produced via immunoSEQ multiplex PCR; TCRdb's table is partial and in-frame only. The sample contains approximately 90,000 clones, roughly 77% of which appear only once. The CDR3 sequence is 16 residues long. CDR1 is MGHRA, CDR2 YSYEKL, per germline. V lost 6 bases and J lost 11; bases outside the gene matches: 17. The record originates from a study of blood T cell repertoires in COVID-19. V is TRBV4-1 and J is TRBJ1-4; 8 bases line up with TRBD1. The sample taken for sequencing was peripheral blood. The clonotype comes from a human donor in a cohort sampled during active COVID-19. Written as DNA, the CDR3 is TGCGCCAGCAGACCCACGCCTGCCAGGGGGCCGAGTAAACTGTTTTTT. As protein: CASRPTPARGPSKLFF.